The text below deals with one T cell receptor (beta chain). No antigen is known for it. This sample includes further DNA sequences coding for the same CDR3. Donors sampled were nominally healthy, though unrecorded immune exposures were likely. It was with 60 Vbeta and 13 Jbeta primers that the PCR ran. As handled by the study authors: Around 11 million shared chains were among approximately 87 million unique TCR beta chains counted in a later analysis. TCRdb keeps only in-frame clones here, not all; method: immunoSEQ multiplex PCR. The V and J calls and clone size are taken from that table; D and trimming were inferred from the DNA. The sample holds some 100,000 clones, more than 75% seen once. This specimen comes from a study of cytomegalovirus exposure and HLA in healthy donors. Findings and limits, study-wide: Analysis was carried out at a later point, and it linked a missense DCLRE1C variant to TCR beta V- and J-gene trimming. A cluster of highly shared sequence variants was likely a sequencing artifact.

CDR1 is SEHNR, CDR2 FQNEAQ, per germline (reference sequence). The V and J ends lost 5 bases and 4 bases, in that order; junction bases with no gene match: 2. The CDR3 is 13 amino acids. This chain links TRBV7-9 with TRBJ1-5; TRBD1 agrees at 7 bases. This receptor was taken from a woman aged 40 to 50 in good health and CMV-seropositive. Material: PBMCs. CDR3 DNA: TGTGCCAGCAGCCCACAGGGGAATCAGCCCCAGCATTTT. As protein: CASSPQGNQPQHF.